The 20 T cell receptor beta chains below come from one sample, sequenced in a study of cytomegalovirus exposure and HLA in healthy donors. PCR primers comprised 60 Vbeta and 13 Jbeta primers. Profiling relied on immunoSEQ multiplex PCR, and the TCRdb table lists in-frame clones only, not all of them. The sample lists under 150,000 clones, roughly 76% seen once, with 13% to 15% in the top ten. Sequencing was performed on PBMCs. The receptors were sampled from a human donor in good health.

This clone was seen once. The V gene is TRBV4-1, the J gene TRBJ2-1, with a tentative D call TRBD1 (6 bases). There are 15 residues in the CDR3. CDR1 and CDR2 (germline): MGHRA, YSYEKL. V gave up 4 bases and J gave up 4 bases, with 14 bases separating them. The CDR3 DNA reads TGCGCCAGCAGCCTCTCACAGGGACGATACAATGAGCAGTTCTTC. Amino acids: CASSLSQGRYNEQFF.

CDR3: CASSKQSREAFF. Here the CDR3 DNA reads TGTGCCAGCAGTAAACAGTCCCGGGAAGCTTTCTTT. The chain employs TRBV6-6 and TRBJ1-1; D is undetermined. Trimming pared 5 bases from V and 8 bases from J, leaving 12 bases between. Germline V gene data show CDR1 as MNHNY and CDR2 as SVGAGI (reference sequence). CDR3 length: 12 amino acids.

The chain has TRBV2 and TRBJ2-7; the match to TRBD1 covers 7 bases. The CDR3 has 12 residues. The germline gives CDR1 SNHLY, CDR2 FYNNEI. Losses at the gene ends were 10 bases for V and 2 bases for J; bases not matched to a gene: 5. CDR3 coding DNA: TGTGCCACCTCGAGGGGGCCCTACGAGCAGTACTTC. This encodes CATSRGPYEQYF.

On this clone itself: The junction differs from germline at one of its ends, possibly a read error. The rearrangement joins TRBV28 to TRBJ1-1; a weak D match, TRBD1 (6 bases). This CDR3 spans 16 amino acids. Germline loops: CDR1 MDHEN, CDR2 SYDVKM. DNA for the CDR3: TGTGCCAGCAGTTCACCCGCCGGGACATCGGGCGACCTAATGATCTTT. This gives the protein CASSSPAGTSGDLMIF.

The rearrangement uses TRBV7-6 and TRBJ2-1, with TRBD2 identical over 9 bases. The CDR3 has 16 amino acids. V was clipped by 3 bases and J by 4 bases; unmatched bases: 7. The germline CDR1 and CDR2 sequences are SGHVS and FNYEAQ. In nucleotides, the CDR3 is TGTGCCAGCAGCTTGACTTTAGCGGGAGTTTACAATGAGCAGTTCTTC. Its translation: CASSLTLAGVYNEQFF.

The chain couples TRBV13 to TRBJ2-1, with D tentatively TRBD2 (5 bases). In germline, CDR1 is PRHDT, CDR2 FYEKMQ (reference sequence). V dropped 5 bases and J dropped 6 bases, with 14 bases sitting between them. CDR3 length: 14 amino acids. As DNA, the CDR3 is TGTGCCAGCAGCCCCTTCTACAGCGGCAATGAGCAGTTCTTC. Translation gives CASSPFYSGNEQFF.

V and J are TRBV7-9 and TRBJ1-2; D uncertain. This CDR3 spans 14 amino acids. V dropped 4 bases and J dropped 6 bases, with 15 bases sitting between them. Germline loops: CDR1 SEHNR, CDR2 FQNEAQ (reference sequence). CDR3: CASSYSGRSDGYTF. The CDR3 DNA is TGTGCCAGCAGCTACTCCGGGAGGTCGGATGGCTACACCTTC. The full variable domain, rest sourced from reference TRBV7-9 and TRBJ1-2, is DTGVSQNPRHKITKRGQNVTFRCDPISEHNRLYWYRQTLGQGPEFLTYFQNEAQLEKSRLLSDRFSAERPKGSFSTLEIQRTEQGDSAMYLCASSYSGRSDGYTFGSGTRLTVV.

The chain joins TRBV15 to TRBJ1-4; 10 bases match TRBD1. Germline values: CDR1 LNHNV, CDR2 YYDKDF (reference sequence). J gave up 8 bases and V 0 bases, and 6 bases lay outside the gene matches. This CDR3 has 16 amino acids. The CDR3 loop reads CATSRDRTGGREKLFF. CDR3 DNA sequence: TGTGCCACCAGCAGAGATAGGACAGGGGGTCGGGAAAAACTGTTTTTT.

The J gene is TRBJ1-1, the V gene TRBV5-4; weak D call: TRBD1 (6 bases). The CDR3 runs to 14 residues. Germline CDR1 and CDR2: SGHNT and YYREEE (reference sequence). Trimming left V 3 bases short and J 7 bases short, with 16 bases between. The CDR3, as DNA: TGTGCCAGCAGCTCCATACAGGGAAAGGGTGAAGCTTTCTTT. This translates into CASSSIQGKGEAFF.

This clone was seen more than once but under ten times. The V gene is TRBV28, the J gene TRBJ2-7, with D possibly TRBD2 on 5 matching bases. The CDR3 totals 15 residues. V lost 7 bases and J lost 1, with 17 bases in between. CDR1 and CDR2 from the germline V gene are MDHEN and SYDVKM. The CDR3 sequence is CASNLPGFSSYEQYF. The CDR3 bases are TGTGCCAGCAATCTACCGGGATTCTCATCCTACGAGCAGTACTTC.

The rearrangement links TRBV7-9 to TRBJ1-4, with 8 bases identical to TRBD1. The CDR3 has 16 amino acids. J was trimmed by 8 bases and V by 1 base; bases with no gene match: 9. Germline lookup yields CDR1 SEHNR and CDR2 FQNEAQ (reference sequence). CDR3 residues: CASSLVVTGALEKLFF. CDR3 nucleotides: TGTGCCAGCAGCTTAGTAGTGACAGGGGCATTAGAAAAACTGTTTTTT.

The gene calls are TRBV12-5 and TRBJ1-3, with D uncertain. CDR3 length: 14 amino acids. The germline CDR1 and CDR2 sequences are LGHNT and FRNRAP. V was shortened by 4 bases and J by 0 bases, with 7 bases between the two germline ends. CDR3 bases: TGTGCTAGTGGTTCACTCTACTCTGGAAACACCATATATTTT. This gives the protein CASGSLYSGNTIYF.

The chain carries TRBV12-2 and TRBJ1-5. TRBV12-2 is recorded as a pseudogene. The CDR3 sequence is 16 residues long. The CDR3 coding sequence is TGTGCAAGTCGCTTATTGGAGAGGGATCAGGTTCAGCCCCAGCATTTT. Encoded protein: CASRLLERDQVQPQHF.

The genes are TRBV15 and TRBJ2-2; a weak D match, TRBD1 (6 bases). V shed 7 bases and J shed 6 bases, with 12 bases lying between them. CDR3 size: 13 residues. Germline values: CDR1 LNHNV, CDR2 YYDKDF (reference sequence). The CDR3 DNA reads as TGTGCCACCACTACAGGGTTGGCCGGGGAGCTGTTTTTT. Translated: CATTTGLAGELFF.

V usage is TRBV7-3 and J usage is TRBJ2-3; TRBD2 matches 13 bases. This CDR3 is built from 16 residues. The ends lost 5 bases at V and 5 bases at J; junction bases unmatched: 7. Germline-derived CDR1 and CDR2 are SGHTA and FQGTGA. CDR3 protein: CASSLLAGGVKDTQYF. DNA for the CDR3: TGTGCCAGCAGCCTACTAGCGGGAGGGGTGAAAGATACGCAGTATTTT.

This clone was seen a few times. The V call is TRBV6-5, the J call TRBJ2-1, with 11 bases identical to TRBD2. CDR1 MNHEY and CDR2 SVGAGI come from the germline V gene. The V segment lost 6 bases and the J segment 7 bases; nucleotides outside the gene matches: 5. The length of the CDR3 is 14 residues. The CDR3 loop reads CASSLAGGPNEQFF. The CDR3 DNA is TGTGCCAGCAGCTTAGCGGGAGGGCCGAATGAGCAGTTCTTC.

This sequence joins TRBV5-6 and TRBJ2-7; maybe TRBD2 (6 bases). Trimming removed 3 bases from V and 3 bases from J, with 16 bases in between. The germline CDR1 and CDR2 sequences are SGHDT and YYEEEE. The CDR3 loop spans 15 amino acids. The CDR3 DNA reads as TGTGCCAGCAGCTGGACCCGGAGGGGTAACTACGAGCAGTACTTC. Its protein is CASSWTRRGNYEQYF.

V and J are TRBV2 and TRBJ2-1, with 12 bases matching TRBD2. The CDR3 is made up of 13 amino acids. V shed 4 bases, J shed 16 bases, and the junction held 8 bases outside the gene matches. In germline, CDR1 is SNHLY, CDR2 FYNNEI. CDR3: CASSAPSGRAGFF. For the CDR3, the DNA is TGTGCCAGCAGTGCTCCTAGCGGGAGGGCCGGTTTCTTC.

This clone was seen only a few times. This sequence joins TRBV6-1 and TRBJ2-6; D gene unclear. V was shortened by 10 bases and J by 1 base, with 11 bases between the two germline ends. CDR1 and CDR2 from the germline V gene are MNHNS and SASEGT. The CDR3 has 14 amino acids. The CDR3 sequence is CATLQVSGANVLTF. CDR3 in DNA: TGTGCCACACTGCAGGTATCTGGGGCCAACGTCCTGACTTTC.

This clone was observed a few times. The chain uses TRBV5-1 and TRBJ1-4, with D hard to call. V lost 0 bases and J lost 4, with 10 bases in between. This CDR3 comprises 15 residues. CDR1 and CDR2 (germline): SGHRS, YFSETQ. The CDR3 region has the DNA TGCGCCAGCAGCTTGGCGATGGGCATTAATGAAAAACTGTTTTTT. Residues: CASSLAMGINEKLFF.